These 17 T cell receptor beta chains came from one sample sequenced in a study of Ad26.COV2.S vaccination and SARS-CoV-2 variants. Treatment indicated: roughly 19 received Ad26.COV2.S at low or high dose, single or two shots; roughly 5 received placebo; per-sample allocation not given. Collection of samples fell on day 63 after the first vaccine or placebo injection. Generated by immunoSEQ multiplex PCR, the TCRdb table keeps only in-frame clones and is missing some. The profile shows about 400,000 clones, less than 90% of them singletons. This specimen consisted of peripheral blood, obtained in a trial of Ad26.COV2.S vaccine versus placebo. The receptors come from a person between 18 and 65 years old who received the Ad26.COV2.S COVID-19 vaccine or a placebo.

The chain recombines TRBV7-2 with TRBJ1-6; 7 bases map to TRBD1. The CDR3 contains 15 residues. V was clipped by 5 bases and J by 5 bases; unmatched bases: 6. Germline V gives CDR1 SGHTA, CDR2 FQGNSA. The CDR3, as DNA: TGTGCCAGCAGCAACTACAGGGGACATAATTCACCCCTCCACTTT. Its translation is CASSNYRGHNSPLHF.

The chain combines TRBV11-3 with TRBJ1-5; 7 positions agree with TRBD1. The CDR3 has 18 residues. Germline loops: CDR1 SGHNT, CDR2 YENEEA. V was clipped by 5 bases and J by 6 bases; unmatched bases: 19. Here the CDR3 reads CASSPKRAWTGKGQPQHF. CDR3 coding DNA: TGTGCCAGCAGCCCAAAACGCGCGTGGACAGGCAAGGGTCAGCCCCAGCATTTT.

The chain links TRBV6-1 to TRBJ1-2, with 7 nucleotides matching TRBD1. Germline assignment: CDR1 MNHNS and CDR2 SASEGT. The J segment lost 4 bases and the V segment lost 3 bases, leaving 8 bases of the junction unmatched. The CDR3 consists of 15 residues. CDR3 sequence: CASSDRLDRRYGYTF. CDR3 in DNA: TGTGCCAGCAGTGACAGACTGGACAGGCGCTATGGCTACACCTTC.

This chain connects TRBV11-2 to TRBJ2-3; 8 nucleotides agree with TRBD1. The CDR3 contains 14 residues. Germline V gene lookup returns CDR1 SGHAT and CDR2 FQNNGV. The V segment lost 5 bases and the J segment 4 bases; nucleotides outside the gene matches: 5. CDR3 coding DNA: TGTGCCAGCAGCCAGGACAGGGAGGCAGATACGCAGTATTTT. This translates into CASSQDREADTQYF.

The rearrangement joins TRBV5-1 to TRBJ1-4; no clear D. Germline V CDR1 and CDR2: SGHRS, YFSETQ. V was pared by 4 bases and J by 4 bases, with 11 bases between. The CDR3 is 14 amino acids. The CDR3 loop is CASSPERRNEKLFF. The CDR3 DNA reads as TGCGCCAGCAGCCCCGAAAGGCGTAATGAAAAACTGTTTTTT.

The gene calls are TRBV10-3 and TRBJ2-3; 7 bases are shared with TRBD1. Germline loops: CDR1 ENHRY, CDR2 SYGVKD. The CDR3 contains 15 residues. V was clipped by 7 bases and J by 2 bases; unmatched bases: 9. The chain's CDR3 is CAITRTGSPTDTQYF. The CDR3, as DNA: TGTGCCATCACCCGGACAGGATCCCCCACAGATACGCAGTATTTT.

The V and J genes are TRBV4-3 and TRBJ1-6; D gene unclear. The CDR3 totals 14 residues. With 1 base removed from V and 11 bases from J, the gap between germline ends came to 12 bases. The V gene's germline CDR1 is LGHNA and CDR2 YSLEER. CDR3 in DNA: TGCGCCAGCAGCCAAGGGATGGGAGGGACACCCCTCCACTTT. It specifies CASSQGMGGTPLHF.

The table lists this clone with a few counts. The J gene is TRBJ1-1, the V gene TRBV12-3 or TRBV12-4; D gene uncertain. Trimming cost V 2 bases and J 10 bases, with 11 bases left between them. This CDR3 region has 12 residues. This chain's CDR3 is CASSLQNGRAFF. For the CDR3, the DNA is TGTGCCAGCAGTTTACAGAACGGGCGAGCTTTCTTT.

The V gene is TRBV27, the J gene TRBJ1-5, with D maybe TRBD1 (6 bases). CDR3 length: 15 residues. The ends were cut back, 2 bases at V and 7 bases at J, with 15 bases in the middle. Germline V gene lookup returns CDR1 MNHEY and CDR2 SMNVEV (reference sequence). The CDR3 reads CASSLAVDRFQPQHF. CDR3 sequence (DNA): TGTGCCAGCAGTTTAGCCGTCGACAGGTTCCAGCCCCAGCATTTT.

The chain couples TRBV11-2 to TRBJ2-7; 7 positions agree with TRBD2. The CDR3 spans 19 residues. CDR1 and CDR2 (germline): SGHAT, FQNNGV. V lost 5 bases, J lost 0 bases, and 19 bases stayed unmatched. The CDR3 here is CASSPLADLPLLSSYEQYF. The CDR3 bases are TGTGCCAGCAGCCCGCTAGCGGATCTTCCCCTCTTAAGCTCCTACGAGCAGTACTTC.

The chain is built from TRBV12-2 and TRBJ1-4. TRBV12-2 is shown as a pseudogene. This CDR3 comprises 17 residues. The CDR3 protein is CASRLAESLGVCGKLFF. CDR3 in DNA: TGTGCAAGTCGCTTAGCGGAATCTCTGGGGGTCTGTGGCAAACTGTTTTTT.

This chain connects TRBV6-6 to TRBJ1-1; TRBD1 aligns across 7 bases. Per the germline V gene, CDR1 is MNHNY and CDR2 is SVGAGI (reference sequence). The CDR3 sequence is 13 residues long. The junction had 0 bases not matched to a gene; V was cut back by 4 bases and J by 1 base. The CDR3 here is CASSWDRNTEAFF. The CDR3 DNA reads TGTGCCAGCAGTTGGGACAGGAACACTGAAGCTTTCTTT.

This clone occurred many times. The CDR3 region has the DNA TGTGCCAGCAGCACCCCACAGGGGAGCTACGAGCAGTACTTC. Translated, it gives CASSTPQGSYEQYF. This sequence joins TRBV7-9 and TRBJ2-7; 7 nucleotides align to TRBD1. V trimming: 5 bases; J trimming: 3 bases; junction bases outside the gene matches: 7. Germline V lookup: CDR1 SEHNR, CDR2 FQNEAQ (reference sequence). The CDR3 extends over 14 amino acids.

The chain couples TRBV7-2 to TRBJ2-7, with 11 nucleotides matching TRBD2. V shed 1 base and J 2 bases; nucleotides not matched to a gene: 4. Germline V CDR1 and CDR2: SGHTA, FQGNSA. The length of the CDR3 is 16 residues. CDR3: CASSLDRLAGPYEQYF. CDR3 sequence (DNA): TGTGCCAGCAGCTTAGACAGACTAGCGGGGCCCTACGAGCAGTACTTC.

This clone was picked up a small number of times. This sample includes further DNA sequences coding for the same CDR3. The chain links TRBV5-1 to TRBJ1-1; tentatively, D is TRBD1 (5 bases). Germline loops: CDR1 SGHRS, CDR2 YFSETQ. Between the trimmed V and J ends, which lost 0 bases and 1 base, there was a span of 10 bases. The CDR3 is made up of 15 amino acids. CDR3 nucleotide sequence: TGCGCCAGCAGCTTGGGGGACGGGGGGAACACTGAAGCTTTCTTT. Amino acids: CASSLGDGGNTEAFF.

The chain joins TRBV3-1 (or the pseudogene TRBV3-2) to TRBJ1-6, with 8 bases lining up with TRBD1. Unmatched junction bases numbered 5, after V lost 0 bases and J lost 7 bases. This CDR3 contains 16 residues. CDR1 LGHDT and CDR2 YNNKEL come from the germline V gene (reference sequence). Here the CDR3 DNA reads TGTGCCAGCAGCCAAGATGACAGGGGACTCAATTCACCCCTCCACTTT. This translates into CASSQDDRGLNSPLHF.

The rearrangement links TRBV10-1 to TRBJ2-1, with D possibly matching TRBD2 (6 bases). Deletions cut 6 bases from V and 9 bases from J, with 21 bases between. In germline, CDR1 is WNHNN, CDR2 SYGVQD (reference sequence). The CDR3 spans 15 residues. CDR3 DNA sequence: TGCGCCAGCAGCCGGGGGTCCGGATCGGCCCGTGAGCAGTTCTTC. Translation gives CASSRGSGSAREQFF.